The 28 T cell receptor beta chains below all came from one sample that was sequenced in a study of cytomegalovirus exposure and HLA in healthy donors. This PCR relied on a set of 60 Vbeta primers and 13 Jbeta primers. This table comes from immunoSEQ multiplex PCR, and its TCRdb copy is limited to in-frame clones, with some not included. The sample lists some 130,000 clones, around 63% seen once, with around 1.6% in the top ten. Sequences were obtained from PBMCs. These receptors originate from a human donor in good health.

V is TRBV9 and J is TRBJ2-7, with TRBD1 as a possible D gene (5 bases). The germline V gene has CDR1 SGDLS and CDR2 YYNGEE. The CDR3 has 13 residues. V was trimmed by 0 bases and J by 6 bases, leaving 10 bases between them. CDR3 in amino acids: CASSVGTFSEQYF. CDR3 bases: TGTGCCAGCAGCGTAGGGACATTTAGCGAGCAGTACTTC.

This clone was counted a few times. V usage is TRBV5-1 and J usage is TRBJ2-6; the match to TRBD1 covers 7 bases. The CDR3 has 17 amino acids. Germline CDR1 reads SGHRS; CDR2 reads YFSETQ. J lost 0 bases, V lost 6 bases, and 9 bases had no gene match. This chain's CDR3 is CASILGGGGSGANVLTF. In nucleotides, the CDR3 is TGCGCCAGCATTTTAGGGGGCGGTGGCTCTGGGGCCAACGTCCTGACTTTC.

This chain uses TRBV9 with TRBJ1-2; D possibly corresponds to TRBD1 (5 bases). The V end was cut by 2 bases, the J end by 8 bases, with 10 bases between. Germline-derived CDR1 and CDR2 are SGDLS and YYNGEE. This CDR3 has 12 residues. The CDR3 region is CASSVSGDGYTF. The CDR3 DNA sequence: TGTGCCAGCAGCGTTTCGGGGGACGGCTACACCTTC.

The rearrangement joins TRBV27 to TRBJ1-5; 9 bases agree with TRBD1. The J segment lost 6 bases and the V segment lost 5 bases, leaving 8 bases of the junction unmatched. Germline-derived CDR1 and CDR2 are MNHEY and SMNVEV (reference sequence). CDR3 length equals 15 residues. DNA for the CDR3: TGTGCCAGCAGTAGAACAGGGGGCGCGGGTCAGCCCCAGCATTTT. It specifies CASSRTGGAGQPQHF.

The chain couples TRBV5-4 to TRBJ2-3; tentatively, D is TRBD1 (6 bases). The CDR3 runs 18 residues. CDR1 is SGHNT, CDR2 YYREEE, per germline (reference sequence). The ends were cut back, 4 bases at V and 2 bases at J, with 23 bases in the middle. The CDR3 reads CASSRPTLLRGDTDTQYF. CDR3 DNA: TGTGCCAGCAGCCGACCGACGCTCCTCAGGGGAGACACAGATACGCAGTATTTT.

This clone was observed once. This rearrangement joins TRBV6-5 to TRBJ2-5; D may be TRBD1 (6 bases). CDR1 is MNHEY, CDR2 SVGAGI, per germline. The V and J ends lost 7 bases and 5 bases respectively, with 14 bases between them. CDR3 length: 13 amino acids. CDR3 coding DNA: TGTGCCAGCACATCCGACAGGAGGGAGACCCAGTACTTC. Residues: CASTSDRRETQYF.

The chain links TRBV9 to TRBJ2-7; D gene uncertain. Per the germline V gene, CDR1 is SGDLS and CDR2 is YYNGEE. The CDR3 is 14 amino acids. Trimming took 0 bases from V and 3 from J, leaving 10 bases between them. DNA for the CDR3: TGTGCCAGCAGCGTAGAGCACAGATTCTACGAGCAGTACTTC. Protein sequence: CASSVEHRFYEQYF.

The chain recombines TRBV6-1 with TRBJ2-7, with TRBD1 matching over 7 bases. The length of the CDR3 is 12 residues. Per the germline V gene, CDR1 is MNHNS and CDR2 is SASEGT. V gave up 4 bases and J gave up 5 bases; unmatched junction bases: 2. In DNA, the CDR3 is TGTGCCAGCAGTGGACAGGGCAACGAGCAGTACTTC. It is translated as CASSGQGNEQYF.

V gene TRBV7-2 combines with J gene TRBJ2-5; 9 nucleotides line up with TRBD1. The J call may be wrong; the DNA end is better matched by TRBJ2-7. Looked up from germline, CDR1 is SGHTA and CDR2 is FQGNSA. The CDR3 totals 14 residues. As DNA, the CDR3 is TGTGCCAGCAGCTACGGGACAGGGCCGGGCGAGCAGTACTTC. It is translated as CASSYGTGPGEQYF.

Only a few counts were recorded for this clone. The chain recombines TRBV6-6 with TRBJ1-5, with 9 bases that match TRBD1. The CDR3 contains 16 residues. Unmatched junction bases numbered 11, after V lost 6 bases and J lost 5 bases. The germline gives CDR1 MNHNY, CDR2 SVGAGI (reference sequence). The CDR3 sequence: CASSNRGGTGYQPQHF. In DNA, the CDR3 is TGTGCCAGCAGCAATAGGGGCGGGACAGGGTATCAGCCCCAGCATTTT.

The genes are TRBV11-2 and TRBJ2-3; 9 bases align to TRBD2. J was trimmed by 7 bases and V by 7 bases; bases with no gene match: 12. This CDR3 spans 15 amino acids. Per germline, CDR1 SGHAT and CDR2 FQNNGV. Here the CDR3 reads CASIPLAGEINTQYF. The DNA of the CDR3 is TGTGCCAGCATACCCTTAGCGGGAGAAATAAATACGCAGTATTTT. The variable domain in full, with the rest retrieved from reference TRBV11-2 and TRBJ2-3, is EAGVAQSPRYKIIEKRQSVAFWCNPISGHATLYWYQQILGQGPKLLIQFQNNGVVDDSQLPKDRFSAERLKGVDSTLKIQPAKLEDSAVYLCASIPLAGEINTQYFGPGTRLTVL.

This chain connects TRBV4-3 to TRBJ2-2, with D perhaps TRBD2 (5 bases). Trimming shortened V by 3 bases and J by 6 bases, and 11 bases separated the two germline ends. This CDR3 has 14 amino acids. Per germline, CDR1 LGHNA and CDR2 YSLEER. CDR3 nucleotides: TGCGCCAGCAGCCAGTATGAGGGAGCCGGGGAGCTGTTTTTT. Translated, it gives CASSQYEGAGELFF.

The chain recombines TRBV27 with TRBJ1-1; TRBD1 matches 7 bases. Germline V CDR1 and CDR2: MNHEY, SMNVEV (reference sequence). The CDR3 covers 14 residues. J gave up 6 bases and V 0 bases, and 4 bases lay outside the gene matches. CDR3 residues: CASSLSGQGAEAFF. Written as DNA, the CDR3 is TGTGCCAGCAGTTTATCGGGTCAGGGGGCTGAAGCTTTCTTT.

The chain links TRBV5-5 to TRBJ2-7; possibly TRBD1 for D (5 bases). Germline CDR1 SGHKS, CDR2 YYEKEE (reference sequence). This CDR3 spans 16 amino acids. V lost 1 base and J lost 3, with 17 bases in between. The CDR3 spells CASSLSSGSLIYEQYF. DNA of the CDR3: TGTGCCAGCAGCTTGTCTTCAGGGTCCCTTATCTACGAGCAGTACTTC.

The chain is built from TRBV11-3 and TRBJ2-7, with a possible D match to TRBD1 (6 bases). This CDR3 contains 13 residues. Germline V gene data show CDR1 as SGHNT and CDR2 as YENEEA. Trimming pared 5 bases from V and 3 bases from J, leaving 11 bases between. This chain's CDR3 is CASSPNRDYEQYF. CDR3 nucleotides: TGTGCCAGCAGCCCGAACAGGGACTACGAGCAGTACTTC.

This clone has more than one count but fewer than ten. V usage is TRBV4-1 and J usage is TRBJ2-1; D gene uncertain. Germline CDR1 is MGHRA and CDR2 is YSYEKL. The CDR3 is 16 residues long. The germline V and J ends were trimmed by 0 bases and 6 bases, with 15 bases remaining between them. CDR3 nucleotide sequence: TGCGCCAGCAGCCAAGAGGAGCGTCCCTTAGGCAATGAGCAGTTCTTC. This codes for CASSQEERPLGNEQFF.

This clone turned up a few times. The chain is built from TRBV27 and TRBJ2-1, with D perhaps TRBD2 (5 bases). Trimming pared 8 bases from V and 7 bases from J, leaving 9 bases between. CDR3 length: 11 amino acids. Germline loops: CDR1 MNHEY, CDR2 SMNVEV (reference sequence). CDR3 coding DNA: TGTGCCAGCGAACGGGGTAATGAGCAGTTCTTC. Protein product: CASERGNEQFF.

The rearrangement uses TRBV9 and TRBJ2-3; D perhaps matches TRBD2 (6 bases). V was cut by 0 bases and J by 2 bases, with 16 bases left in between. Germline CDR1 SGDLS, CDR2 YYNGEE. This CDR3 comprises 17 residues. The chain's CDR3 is CASSVGYPGEITDTQYF. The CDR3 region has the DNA TGTGCCAGCAGCGTAGGGTACCCGGGGGAGATCACAGATACGCAGTATTTT. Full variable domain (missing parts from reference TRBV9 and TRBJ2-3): DSGVTQTPKHLITATGQRVTLRCSPRSGDLSVYWYQQSLDQGLQFLIQYYNGEERAKGNILERFSAQQFPDLHSELNLSSLELGDSALYFCASSVGYPGEITDTQYFGPGTRLTVL.

CDR3 nucleotides: TGTGCCAGCAGCGTAGGAACAGGCCGCACAGATACGCAGTATTTT. Its protein is CASSVGTGRTDTQYF. This rearrangement joins TRBV9 to TRBJ2-3, with D perhaps matching TRBD1 (5 bases). The CDR3 has 15 amino acids. The V and J ends lost 0 bases and 1 base respectively, with 9 bases between them. The V gene's germline CDR1 is SGDLS and CDR2 YYNGEE.

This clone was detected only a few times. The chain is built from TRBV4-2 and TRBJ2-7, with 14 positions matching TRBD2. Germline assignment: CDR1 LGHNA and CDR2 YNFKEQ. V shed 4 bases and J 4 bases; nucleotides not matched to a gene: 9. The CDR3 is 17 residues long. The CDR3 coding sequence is TGTGCCAGCAGCCTTGGGACTAGCGGGAGAAAGGGGTACGAGCAGTACTTC. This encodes CASSLGTSGRKGYEQYF.

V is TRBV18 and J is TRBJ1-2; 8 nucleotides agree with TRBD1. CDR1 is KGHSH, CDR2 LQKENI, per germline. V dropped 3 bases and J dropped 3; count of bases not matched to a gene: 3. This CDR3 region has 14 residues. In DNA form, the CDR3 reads TGTGCCAGCTCACCGCGGACAGGGCACTATGGCTACACCTTC. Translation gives CASSPRTGHYGYTF.

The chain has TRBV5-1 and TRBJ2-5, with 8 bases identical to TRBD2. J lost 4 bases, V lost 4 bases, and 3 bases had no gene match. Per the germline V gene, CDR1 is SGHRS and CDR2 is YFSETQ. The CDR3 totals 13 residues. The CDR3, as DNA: TGCGCCAGCAGCGGACGGGGGGGAGAGACCCAGTACTTC. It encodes CASSGRGGETQYF.

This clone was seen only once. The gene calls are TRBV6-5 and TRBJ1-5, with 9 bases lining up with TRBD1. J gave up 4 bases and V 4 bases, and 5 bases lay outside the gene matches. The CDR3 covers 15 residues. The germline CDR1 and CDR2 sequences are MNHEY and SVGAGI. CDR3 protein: CASSSGTGPNQPQHF. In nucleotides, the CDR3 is TGTGCCAGCAGTTCCGGGACAGGGCCGAATCAGCCCCAGCATTTT.

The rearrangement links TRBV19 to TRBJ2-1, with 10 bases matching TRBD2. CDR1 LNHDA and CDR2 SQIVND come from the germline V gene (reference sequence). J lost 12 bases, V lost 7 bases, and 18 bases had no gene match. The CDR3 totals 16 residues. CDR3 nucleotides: TGTGCCAGTAAACAAACTAGCGGGATGGGGGCCATAGGGCAGTTCTTC. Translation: CASKQTSGMGAIGQFF.

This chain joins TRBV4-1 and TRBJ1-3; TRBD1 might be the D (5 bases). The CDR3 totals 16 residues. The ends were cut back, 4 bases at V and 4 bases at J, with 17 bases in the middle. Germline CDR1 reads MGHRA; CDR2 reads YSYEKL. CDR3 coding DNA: TGCGCCAGCAGCCCCCCGGCGGGGACGGGAGGAAACACCATATATTTT. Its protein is CASSPPAGTGGNTIYF.

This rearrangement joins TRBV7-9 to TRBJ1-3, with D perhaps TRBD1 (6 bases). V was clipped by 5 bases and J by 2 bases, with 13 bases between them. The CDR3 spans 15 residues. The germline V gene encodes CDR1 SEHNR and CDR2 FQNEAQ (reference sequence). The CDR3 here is CASSITGSPGNTIYF. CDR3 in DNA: TGTGCCAGCAGCATAACAGGGTCCCCTGGAAACACCATATATTTT.

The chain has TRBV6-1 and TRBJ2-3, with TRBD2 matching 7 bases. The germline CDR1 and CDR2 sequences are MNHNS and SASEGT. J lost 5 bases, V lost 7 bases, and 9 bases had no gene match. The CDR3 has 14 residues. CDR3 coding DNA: TGTGCCAGCACCCAAGTGGGGGGGGAAGATACGCAGTATTTT. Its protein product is CASTQVGGEDTQYF.

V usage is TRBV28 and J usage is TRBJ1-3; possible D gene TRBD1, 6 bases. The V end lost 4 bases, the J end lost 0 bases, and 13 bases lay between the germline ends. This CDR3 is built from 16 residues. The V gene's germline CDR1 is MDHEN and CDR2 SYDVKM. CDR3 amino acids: CASSWDMTDSGNTIYF. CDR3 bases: TGTGCCAGCAGTTGGGACATGACGGACTCTGGAAACACCATATATTTT.